A selection of T cell receptor beta chains follows, all from one sample in a study of T cell repertoires in cytomegalovirus infection. Antigens of these TCRs are unknown. TCRdb ran MiXCR on the reads and lists one entry per CDR3 protein. The data show 380,000 or so distinct CDR3 sequences, with roughly 34% seen just once and about 13% held by the top ten. The input for sequencing was cultured PBMCs, taken from culture after CMV antigen stimulation. These receptors were collected from a human donor in good health (CMV status not recorded). Some clones in this sample may be carry-over from other donors' samples. The CDR3 runs from the conserved cysteine through the conserved F or W. A D gene is named only where the DNA matches it firmly. Clone size is stated in some rows and not others, as once, few, many or a class when expanded.

TRBJ1-1 - - TRBV28 CASTSTPRRNTEAFF TGTGCCAGCACCTCGACCCCGCGGAGGAACACTGAAGCTTTCTTT
TRBJ2-1 - - TRBV6-6 CASSYYRASNEQFF TGTGCCAGCAGTTACTACAGGGCCAGCAATGAGCAGTTCTTC
TRBJ1-2 - TRBD1 TRBV19 CASSMRDRGNRQYGYTF TGTGCCAGTAGTATGAGGGACAGGGGAAACAGGCAGTATGGCTACACCTTC
TRBJ2-7 - TRBD1 TRBV14 CASSRGTGIYEQYF TGTGCCAGCAGCCGCGGGACAGGGATCTACGAGCAGTACTTC
TRBJ2-1 - - TRBV20-1 CSATWYEQFF TGCAGTGCTACGTGGTATGAGCAGTTCTTC
TRBJ1-5 - - TRBV20-1 CSALAVDQPQHF TGCAGTGCTTTAGCGGTAGATCAGCCCCAGCATTTT
TRBJ1-5 many TRBD1 TRBV7-6 CASSLGQGLSQPQHF TGTGCCAGCAGCTTAGGACAGGGATTAAGTCAGCCCCAGCATTTT
TRBJ1-3 few - TRBV6-1 CASSKLGQISGNTIYF TGTGCCAGCAGTAAACTGGGACAAATCTCTGGAAACACCATATATTTT
TRBJ2-3 many TRBD1 TRBV7-9 CASSLAQTGSADTQYF TGTGCCAGCAGCTTAGCCCAGACAGGGTCGGCAGATACGCAGTATTTT
TRBJ2-3 few - TRBV7-6 CASSPSSADTQYF TGTGCCAGCAGCCCGAGCTCGGCAGATACGCAGTATTTT
TRBJ2-3 - TRBD2 TRBV12-3/TRBV12-4 CASLSGRGTDTQYF TGTGCCAGCCTAAGCGGGAGAGGCACAGATACGCAGTATTTT
TRBJ2-1 few TRBD2 TRBV27 CASRRLGTSGRAPIYNEQFF TGTGCCAGCAGGCGTCTCGGGACTAGCGGGAGGGCCCCTATCTACAATGAGCAGTTCTTC
TRBJ2-7 many TRBD2 TRBV5-1 CASSTGTSGNYEQYF TGCGCCAGCAGCACTGGGACTAGCGGGAACTACGAGCAGTACTTC
TRBJ2-7 - - TRBV12-3/TRBV12-4 CASSSRRTSAVEQYF TGTGCCAGCAGTTCCCGTCGGACGTCGGCAGTCGAGCAGTACTTC
TRBJ2-2 - - TRBV12-5 CASGTQVTGELFF TGTGCTAGTGGAACACAGGTCACCGGGGAGCTGTTTTTT
TRBJ2-2 - TRBD2 TRBV7-9 CASSHGSGSTFNTGELFF TGTGCCAGCAGCCATGGTAGCGGGTCCACCTTCAACACCGGGGAGCTGTTTTTT
TRBJ2-3 once - TRBV12-3/TRBV12-4 CASTMSGTSLGDTQYF TGTGCCAGCACCATGTCCGGGACTTCCCTGGGAGATACGCAGTATTTT
TRBJ2-3 many TRBD1 TRBV7-2 CASSWTGGVRDTQYF TGTGCCAGCAGCTGGACAGGGGGCGTAAGAGATACGCAGTATTTT
TRBJ2-7 few TRBD1 TRBV12-3/TRBV12-4 CASSLPPGQGSYEQYF TGTGCCAGCAGTTTACCTCCGGGACAGGGATCCTACGAGCAGTACTTC
TRBJ2-1 - - TRBV19 CASQLLNEQFF TGTGCCAGTCAACTCCTCAATGAGCAGTTCTTC
TRBJ2-7 - TRBD1 TRBV23-1 CASHRDRGYEQYF TGCGCCAGCCACCGGGACAGGGGTTACGAGCAGTACTTC
TRBJ2-3 many TRBD2 TRBV7-2 CASSSPGLAGSTDTQYF TGTGCCAGCAGCTCGCCGGGACTAGCGGGTTCCACAGATACGCAGTATTTT